This T cell receptor (beta chain) was retrieved from a study of cytomegalovirus exposure and HLA in healthy donors. Study summary: Falling in the Caucasian-associated ancestry cluster were approximately 86% of a few hundred genotyped donors. Study outcomes and limitations: Common viral pathogens were later found to be apparently linked to several of the most significant clusters. Available immune exposure information was restricted to CMV serostatus only. Presence/absence analyses treated sequencing depth as roughly uniform across donors.

With regard to this clone: Its antigen is unidentified.

Germline lookup yields CDR1 SEHNR and CDR2 FQNEAQ (reference sequence). Losses at the gene ends were 6 bases for V and 0 bases for J; bases not matched to a gene: 7. The length of the CDR3 is 16 residues. 60 Vbeta and 13 Jbeta primers were used in PCR. Profiled with immunoSEQ multiplex PCR; TCRdb holds only in-frame clones, not every one. The sample has about 180,000 clones, around four fifths seen once; the top ten hold roughly 3.5%. The sequence came from a woman aged 60-75 years in good health and CMV-seropositive. The chain carries TRBV7-9 and TRBJ2-1, with 8 bases identical to TRBD2. Sequenced material: PBMCs. The CDR3 DNA sequence: TGTGCCAGCAGTCCCGACAGCGGGGGCTCCTACAATGAGCAGTTCTTC. Its protein product is CASSPDSGGSYNEQFF.